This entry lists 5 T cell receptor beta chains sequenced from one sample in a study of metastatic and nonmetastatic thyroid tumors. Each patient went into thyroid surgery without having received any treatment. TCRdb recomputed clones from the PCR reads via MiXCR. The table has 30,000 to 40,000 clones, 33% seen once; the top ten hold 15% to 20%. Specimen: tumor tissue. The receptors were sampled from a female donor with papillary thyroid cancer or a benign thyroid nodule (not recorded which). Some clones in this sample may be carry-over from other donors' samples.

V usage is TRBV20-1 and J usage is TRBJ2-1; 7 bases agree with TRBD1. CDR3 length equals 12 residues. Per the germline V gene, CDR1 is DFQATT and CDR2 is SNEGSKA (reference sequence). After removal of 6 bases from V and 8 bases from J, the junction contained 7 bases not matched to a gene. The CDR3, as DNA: TGCAGTGCCTCGACAGGGAGCTATGAGCAGTTCTTC. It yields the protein CSASTGSYEQFF.

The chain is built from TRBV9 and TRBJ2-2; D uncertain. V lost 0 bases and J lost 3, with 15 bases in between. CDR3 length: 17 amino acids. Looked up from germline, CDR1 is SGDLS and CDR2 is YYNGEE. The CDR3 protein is CASSVAQGYLDTGELFF. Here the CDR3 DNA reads TGTGCCAGCAGCGTAGCTCAAGGGTACCTGGACACCGGGGAGCTGTTTTTT. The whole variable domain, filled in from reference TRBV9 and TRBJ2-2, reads DSGVTQTPKHLITATGQRVTLRCSPRSGDLSVYWYQQSLDQGLQFLIQYYNGEERAKGNILERFSAQQFPDLHSELNLSSLELGDSALYFCASSVAQGYLDTGELFFGEGSRLTVL.

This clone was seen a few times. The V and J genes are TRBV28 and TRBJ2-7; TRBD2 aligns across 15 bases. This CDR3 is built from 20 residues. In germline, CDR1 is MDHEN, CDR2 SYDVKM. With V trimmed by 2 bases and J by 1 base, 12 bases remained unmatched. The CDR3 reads CASSLLLAGLAGGQSYEQYF. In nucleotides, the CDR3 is TGTGCCAGCAGTTTACTTCTAGCGGGACTAGCGGGGGGCCAATCCTACGAGCAGTACTTC.

This CDR3 reads CASSLRNYEQYF. The CDR3 bases are TGCGCCAGCAGTTTACGAAACTACGAGCAGTACTTC. The chain joins TRBV10-2 to TRBJ2-7; D gene uncertain. The CDR3 extends over 12 amino acids. The germline V and J ends were trimmed by 5 bases and 3 bases, with 8 bases remaining between them. Germline loops: CDR1 WSHSY, CDR2 SAAADI.

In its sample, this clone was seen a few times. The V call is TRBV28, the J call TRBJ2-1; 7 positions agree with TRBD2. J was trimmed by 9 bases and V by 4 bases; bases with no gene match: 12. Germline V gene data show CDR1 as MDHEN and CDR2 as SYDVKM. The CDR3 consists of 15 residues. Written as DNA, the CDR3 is TGTGCCAGCAGTTCCTTGGCGGGGAGGGCGGGTGAGCAGTTCTTC. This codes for CASSSLAGRAGEQFF.